This T cell receptor (beta chain) was recovered during a study of CD4 T cells in relation to SARS-CoV-2 and coronaviruses. Across the whole study: No peptide or an HIV-1 Nef peptide pool served as negative control. Whole-study results and caveats: Around two thirds of donors had memory CD4+ clonotypes crossrecognizing SARS-CoV-2 and common cold coronavirus spike.

V gave up 1 base and J gave up 4 bases, with 10 bases separating them. CDR3 size: 13 residues. CDR1 GTSNPN and CDR2 SVGIG come from the germline V gene (reference sequence). Clones were sequenced by immunoSEQ multiplex PCR, and TCRdb holds only the in-frame ones, with some missing. The sample contains roughly 25,000 clones, 76% of which appear only once. Unexposed donor CD4+ T cells date from about 2011-2018, before the COVID-19 pandemic. Isolation of CD4+ T cells took place after roughly nine days in culture. Cultures held 2 million to 2.5 million PBMCs per well with 8.5 to 10 IU/ml IL-2. Comment on this clone: The antigen remains undetermined.

The sequenced sample was CD4+ T cells from PBMCs, cultured in vitro. The chain recombines TRBV30 with TRBJ1-2; no reliable D call. This TCR came from a human donor in good health. The CDR3 loop reads CAWSAGFGYGYTF. CDR3 bases: TGTGCCTGGAGTGCCGGGTTTGGCTATGGCTACACCTTC.